The rows below give T cell receptor beta chains drawn from one sample of a study of T cell responses to AZD1222 COVID-19 vaccine. Produced via immunoSEQ multiplex PCR; TCRdb's table is partial and in-frame only. The sample lists 55,000 to 60,000 clones, around 83% occurring once. The sequencing here drew on peripheral blood, taken on day 0 of MenACWY control vaccination. The receptors were sampled from an adult in good health. The CDR3 runs from the conserved cysteine through the conserved F or W. Each record gives: J gene, clone size, V gene, D gene, CDR3 DNA, CDR3 protein. D genes are given only for firm matches. Not every row has a clone size; where given, it reads once, few, many or a size class.

J gene: TRBJ2-2; clone size: once; V gene: TRBV6-5; D gene: .; CDR3 DNA: TGTGCCAGCAGTTACTTAGCACGGGGCACCGGGGAGCTGTTTTTT; CDR3 protein: CASSYLARGTGELFF
J gene: TRBJ2-7; clone size: .; V gene: TRBV28; D gene: TRBD2; CDR3 DNA: TGTGCCAGCAGTTTCCTATTTAGCGGGAGTACTTCCGAGCAGTACTTC; CDR3 protein: CASSFLFSGSTSEQYF
J gene: TRBJ2-1; clone size: .; V gene: TRBV14; D gene: .; CDR3 DNA: TGTGCCAGCAGCCTCAAAACCGGACTACCTTACAATGAGCAGTTCTTC; CDR3 protein: CASSLKTGLPYNEQFF
J gene: TRBJ1-2; clone size: .; V gene: TRBV16; D gene: .; CDR3 DNA: TGTGCCAGCAGCCTATATCAAGGGTATGGCTACACCTTC; CDR3 protein: CASSLYQGYGYTF
J gene: TRBJ2-6; clone size: .; V gene: TRBV7-2; D gene: TRBD1; CDR3 DNA: TGTGCCAGCAGGTCCGGGACAGGTATTACTGGGGCCAACGTCCTGACTTTC; CDR3 protein: CASRSGTGITGANVLTF
J gene: TRBJ2-7; clone size: .; V gene: TRBV27; D gene: TRBD2; CDR3 DNA: TGTGCCAGCAGTTTAGAGGTTGGGACTAGCGTCTACGAGCAGTACTTC; CDR3 protein: CASSLEVGTSVYEQYF
J gene: TRBJ1-1; clone size: .; V gene: TRBV19; D gene: .; CDR3 DNA: TGTGCCAGTATGGGGGATACGAACACTGAAGCTTTCTTT; CDR3 protein: CASMGDTNTEAFF
J gene: TRBJ1-5; clone size: .; V gene: TRBV7-2; D gene: .; CDR3 DNA: TGTGCCAGCAGCTTAGCCTGGACGGCCGATCAGCCCCAGCATTTT; CDR3 protein: CASSLAWTADQPQHF
J gene: TRBJ1-6; clone size: few; V gene: TRBV5-1; D gene: .; CDR3 DNA: TGCGCCAGCAGCTTGGCAGATAATTCACCCCTCCACTTT; CDR3 protein: CASSLADNSPLHF
J gene: TRBJ2-7; clone size: .; V gene: TRBV4-2; D gene: .; CDR3 DNA: TGTGCCAGCAGCCAACCGGCCGTTCGTGGGGAGCAGTACTTC; CDR3 protein: CASSQPAVRGEQYF
J gene: TRBJ2-3; clone size: once; V gene: TRBV19; D gene: .; CDR3 DNA: TGTGCCAGTAGACTTACCTACAGCACAGATACGCAGTATTTT; CDR3 protein: CASRLTYSTDTQYF
J gene: TRBJ2-5; clone size: .; V gene: TRBV28; D gene: TRBD1; CDR3 DNA: TGTGCCAGCAGTAGACAGGGAGTGGAGACCCAGTACTTC; CDR3 protein: CASSRQGVETQYF
J gene: TRBJ1-6; clone size: .; V gene: TRBV6-6; D gene: .; CDR3 DNA: TGTGCCAGCAGTACGCACTCACAGGGTGCGAATTCACCCCTCCACTTT; CDR3 protein: CASSTHSQGANSPLHF
J gene: TRBJ2-5; clone size: .; V gene: TRBV6-5; D gene: TRBD1; CDR3 DNA: TGTGCCAGCAGACCGGACAGGGTACAGACCCAGTACTTC; CDR3 protein: CASRPDRVQTQYF
J gene: TRBJ1-4; clone size: .; V gene: TRBV28; D gene: TRBD1; CDR3 DNA: TGTGCCAGCAGTTCCCTGGGACAGGGGAATGAAAAACTGTTTTTT; CDR3 protein: CASSSLGQGNEKLFF
J gene: TRBJ2-3; clone size: .; V gene: TRBV5-6; D gene: .; CDR3 DNA: TGTGCCAGCAGACGGATCGGTACGCAGTATTTT; CDR3 protein: CASRRIGTQYF
J gene: TRBJ2-7; clone size: .; V gene: TRBV6-1; D gene: .; CDR3 DNA: TGTGCCAGCAGTGAAATCTACGAGCAGTACTTC; CDR3 protein: CASSEIYEQYF
J gene: TRBJ2-2; clone size: .; V gene: TRBV6-4; D gene: TRBD2; CDR3 DNA: TGTGCCAGCAAACAACTAGCGGGACGCACCGGGGAGCTGTTTTTT; CDR3 protein: CASKQLAGRTGELFF
J gene: TRBJ2-2; clone size: few; V gene: TRBV7-3; D gene: .; CDR3 DNA: TGTGCCAGCAGCTTATTGTGGAACACCGGGGAGCTGTTTTTT; CDR3 protein: CASSLLWNTGELFF
J gene: TRBJ2-1; clone size: .; V gene: TRBV18; D gene: TRBD2; CDR3 DNA: TGTGCCAGCTCACCACCGACTAGCAGAGAACATGAGCAGTTCTTC; CDR3 protein: CASSPPTSREHEQFF
J gene: TRBJ1-6; clone size: .; V gene: TRBV10-3; D gene: .; CDR3 DNA: TGTGCCATCAGTGTGTCGGGGGTTGCTTCACCCCTCCACTTT; CDR3 protein: CAISVSGVASPLHF
J gene: TRBJ1-3; clone size: .; V gene: TRBV7-9; D gene: .; CDR3 DNA: TGTGCCAGCAGCTTAACAGCTGGAAACACCATATATTTT; CDR3 protein: CASSLTAGNTIYF
J gene: TRBJ1-4; clone size: .; V gene: TRBV7-8; D gene: TRBD1; CDR3 DNA: TGTGCCAGCAGCTTAGCGAACAGGGGGCGCGTTGCTGAAAAACTGTTTTTT; CDR3 protein: CASSLANRGRVAEKLFF
J gene: TRBJ2-2; clone size: .; V gene: TRBV28; D gene: .; CDR3 DNA: TGTGCCAGTCACAGACCCACCGGGGAGCTGTTTTTT; CDR3 protein: CASHRPTGELFF
J gene: TRBJ1-4; clone size: .; V gene: TRBV5-1; D gene: TRBD1; CDR3 DNA: TGCGCCAGCAGCTCATCCACAGGGGGTGCAACTAATGAAAAACTGTTTTTT; CDR3 protein: CASSSSTGGATNEKLFF
J gene: TRBJ2-7; clone size: .; V gene: TRBV7-7; D gene: .; CDR3 DNA: TGTGCTAGCAGCTTAGCAGGGCGCGGGGAGCAGTACTTC; CDR3 protein: CASSLAGRGEQYF
J gene: TRBJ2-7; clone size: .; V gene: TRBV5-6; D gene: TRBD1; CDR3 DNA: TGTGCCAGCATCTACAGGGGTCCCACCATTCACGAGCAGTACTTC; CDR3 protein: CASIYRGPTIHEQYF
J gene: TRBJ1-4; clone size: .; V gene: TRBV6-5; D gene: TRBD1; CDR3 DNA: TGTGCCAGCAGCTCCATCCGGGACAGCTACGAAAAACTGTTTTTT; CDR3 protein: CASSSIRDSYEKLFF
J gene: TRBJ2-2; clone size: .; V gene: TRBV28; D gene: .; CDR3 DNA: TGTGCCAGCAGTATACCCACAGGGTTCGGGGAGCTGTTTTTT; CDR3 protein: CASSIPTGFGELFF
J gene: TRBJ1-4; clone size: .; V gene: TRBV9; D gene: TRBD1; CDR3 DNA: TGTGCCAGCAGCAAACAGGGGGGCAATAATGAAAAACTGTTTTTT; CDR3 protein: CASSKQGGNNEKLFF
J gene: TRBJ2-1; clone size: .; V gene: TRBV7-2; D gene: TRBD1; CDR3 DNA: TGTGCCAGCAGCTTAGCGCAAGGACAGGGCGGCTACAATGAGCAGTTCTTC; CDR3 protein: CASSLAQGQGGYNEQFF
J gene: TRBJ2-3; clone size: .; V gene: TRBV5-1; D gene: TRBD2; CDR3 DNA: TGCGCCAGCAGCTCGGGAGGACGCACAGATACGCAGTATTTT; CDR3 protein: CASSSGGRTDTQYF
J gene: TRBJ2-7; clone size: once; V gene: TRBV24-1; D gene: TRBD2; CDR3 DNA: TGTGCCACCAGTGATTTTCGATGGACGGGACTAGCGTCAAGCTCCTACGAGCAGTACTTC; CDR3 protein: CATSDFRWTGLASSSYEQYF
J gene: TRBJ1-5; clone size: .; V gene: TRBV28; D gene: TRBD1; CDR3 DNA: TGTGCCAGCAGTTACAGGGGGCTGGGCAATCAGCCCCAGCATTTT; CDR3 protein: CASSYRGLGNQPQHF
J gene: TRBJ2-3; clone size: .; V gene: TRBV5-1; D gene: .; CDR3 DNA: TGCGCCAGCAGCCTCGACGTGGTGGATACGCAGTATTTT; CDR3 protein: CASSLDVVDTQYF
J gene: TRBJ1-1; clone size: .; V gene: TRBV7-9; D gene: TRBD1; CDR3 DNA: TGTGCCAGCAGTTCAGGGGGCCGGGGGAACACTGAAGCTTTCTTT; CDR3 protein: CASSSGGRGNTEAFF
J gene: TRBJ1-2; clone size: .; V gene: TRBV25-1; D gene: TRBD1; CDR3 DNA: TGTGCCAGCAGTCAACAGGGGACCTATGGCTACACCTTC; CDR3 protein: CASSQQGTYGYTF
J gene: TRBJ1-2; clone size: .; V gene: TRBV27; D gene: TRBD1; CDR3 DNA: TGTGCCAGCGGGAACAGGGGGAGGGATGGCTACACCTTC; CDR3 protein: CASGNRGRDGYTF
J gene: TRBJ2-1; clone size: few; V gene: TRBV15; D gene: .; CDR3 DNA: TGTGCCACCAGCAGAGATGGCACATACAATGAGCAGTTCTTC; CDR3 protein: CATSRDGTYNEQFF
J gene: TRBJ1-3; clone size: .; V gene: TRBV5-4; D gene: .; CDR3 DNA: TGTGCCAGCAGCTTGCAGGGGTCTACTGGAAACACCATATATTTT; CDR3 protein: CASSLQGSTGNTIYF
J gene: TRBJ1-1; clone size: few; V gene: TRBV18; D gene: .; CDR3 DNA: TGTGCCAGCTCACCCGGGTTGGGGAACACTGAAGCTTTCTTT; CDR3 protein: CASSPGLGNTEAFF
J gene: TRBJ1-1; clone size: .; V gene: TRBV28; D gene: .; CDR3 DNA: TGTGCCAGCACCCGGGGAGCTGAAGCTTTCTTT; CDR3 protein: CASTRGAEAFF